This entry concerns a single TCR beta chain. The CDR3 length is 18 residues. Trimming removed 4 bases from V and 0 bases from J, with 22 bases in between. Germline-derived CDR1 and CDR2 are SNHLY and FYNNEI. TCRdb used MiXCR to reprocess the RACE reads, holding one entry per CDR3 protein. The sample lists about 350,000 distinct CDR3 sequences, around 5.5% occurring once. The data belong to a study of human T cells and chemical hapten exposure. Time point reported: pre-sensitization, week 0. The treatment denotes: therapeutic diphenylcyclopropenone sensitization with weekly scalp DPC. The chain carries TRBV2 and TRBJ2-7, with D perhaps TRBD2 (6 bases). The sequence was collected from a woman aged 18 to 35 with alopecia areata. Some clones in this sample may be carry-over from other donors' samples. The material was whole blood, obtained in connection with sensitization to the hapten diphenylcyclopropenone (DPC). CDR3 sequence reads: CASSVFRQGGLSSYEQYF. CDR3 coding DNA: TGTGCCAGCAGTGTGTTCCGGCAGGGAGGACTTAGCTCCTACGAGCAGTACTTC.